Listed below are T cell receptor beta chains from one sample, sequenced in a study of shared clonotypes between healthy human individuals. TCRdb keeps only in-frame clones here, not all; method: immunoSEQ multiplex PCR. The sample includes some 800,000 clones, approximately 92% seen only once; the top ten take nearly 25%. Sequencing used naive CD8+ T cells sorted from blood. These receptors all stem from a man under 40 in good health. The CDR3 runs from the conserved cysteine through the conserved F or W. D genes are given only for firm matches. Size values are once, few and many counts, or a class for expanded clones, and some rows have none.

TRBV2	TRBJ2-7	-	-	CASSDRRNEQYF	TGTGCCAGCAGTGATCGCCGGAACGAGCAGTACTTC
TRBV11-2	TRBJ2-3	-	TRBD2	CASTQGLAGVKDTQYF	TGTGCCAGCACCCAAGGCCTAGCGGGAGTTAAAGATACGCAGTATTTT
TRBV27	TRBJ2-7	-	-	CASSLRDPANEQYF	TGTGCCAGCAGTTTGAGGGACCCAGCCAACGAGCAGTACTTC
TRBV7-2	TRBJ2-7	-	-	CASSLRVGAIDEQYF	TGTGCCAGCAGCTTACGTGTGGGGGCAATCGACGAGCAGTACTTC
TRBV18	TRBJ2-7	-	TRBD1	CASSLRQGALEQYF	TGTGCCAGCTCGCTCCGACAGGGGGCGCTTGAGCAGTACTTC
TRBV14	TRBJ2-5	once	TRBD2	CASSALLAGGIQTQYF	TGTGCCAGCAGCGCACTACTAGCGGGAGGAATACAGACCCAGTACTTC
TRBV28	TRBJ2-2	-	-	CASSFVYGELFF	TGTGCCAGCAGTTTCGTTTACGGGGAGCTGTTTTTT
TRBV27	TRBJ2-1	-	-	CASSLAGPREQFF	TGTGCCAGCAGTTTGGCAGGGCCCAGAGAGCAGTTCTTC
TRBV19	TRBJ2-2	-	TRBD1	CASRPFDRGVGELFF	TGTGCCAGTAGGCCCTTCGACAGGGGCGTCGGGGAGCTGTTTTTT
TRBV21-1	TRBJ2-7	-	-	CASSKGGQGDPYEQYF	TGTGCCAGCAGCAAAGGGGGACAGGGGGACCCCTACGAGCAGTACTTC
TRBV7-9	TRBJ2-7	-	TRBD1	CASSLAPGQGYEQYF	TGTGCCAGCAGCTTAGCGCCGGGACAGGGATACGAGCAGTACTTC
TRBV28	TRBJ2-3	-	-	CASSPVTGLIADTQYF	TGTGCCAGCAGTCCTGTAACAGGGTTGATCGCAGATACGCAGTATTTT
TRBV7-9	TRBJ1-5	once	-	CASSTSDPVGPQHF	TGTGCCAGCAGCACGAGTGACCCCGTTGGGCCCCAGCATTTT
TRBV9	TRBJ2-6	-	-	CASSVDGGRASSGANVLTF	TGTGCCAGCAGCGTAGATGGTGGGCGTGCTAGCTCTGGGGCCAACGTCCTGACTTTC
TRBV6-1	TRBJ1-5	-	TRBD1	CASSKGQGYQPQHF	TGTGCCAGCAGTAAAGGACAGGGTTATCAGCCCCAGCATTTT
TRBV28	TRBJ2-7	-	-	CASSLSDPNEQYF	TGTGCCAGCAGTTTGTCTGATCCTAACGAGCAGTACTTC
TRBV27	TRBJ2-7	-	TRBD2	CASSPGTSGNEQYF	TGTGCCAGCAGTCCCGGGACTAGTGGCAACGAGCAGTACTTC
TRBV29-1	TRBJ2-1	-	-	CSVGGGYNEQFF	TGCAGCGTTGGAGGGGGCTACAATGAGCAGTTCTTC
TRBV30	TRBJ2-7	-	-	CAWSVLGSYEQYF	TGTGCCTGGAGTGTACTGGGATCCTACGAGCAGTACTTC
TRBV27	TRBJ1-5	-	-	CASSPSSNQPQHF	TGTGCCAGCAGCCCCTCTAGCAATCAGCCCCAGCATTTT
TRBV10-2	TRBJ2-1	once	-	CASSGPKGDLYNEQFF	TGCGCCAGCAGTGGTCCTAAGGGGGACCTTTACAATGAGCAGTTCTTC
TRBV27	TRBJ2-1	-	TRBD2	CASSSPLAGGSYNEQFF	TGTGCCAGCAGTTCTCCCCTAGCGGGCGGCTCCTACAATGAGCAGTTCTTC
TRBV7-2	TRBJ2-7	-	TRBD2	CASSLGGRAGGPEQYF	TGTGCCAGCAGCCTGGGGGGACGAGCGGGAGGGCCCGAGCAGTACTTC
TRBV7-9	TRBJ2-7	-	TRBD2	CASSLRLGGSAYEQYF	TGTGCCAGCAGCCTACGACTGGGCGGGAGCGCTTACGAGCAGTACTTC